This T cell receptor beta chain is drawn from a study of blood T cell repertoires in COVID-19. Study-level background: Both acute and convalescent COVID-19 samples were obtained from the United States, Italy and Spain. T cells, B-cell-depleted T cells, or PBMCs provided the cDNA or gDNA that served as material.

Authors' methods: Amplification of reference gene primers provided the estimated nucleated cell counts. Measured with immunoSEQ multiplex PCR; TCRdb has only the in-frame clones, and not every one. V and J calls and clone size are copied from that table; D and trimming were computed from the DNA. The sample records 150,000 to 200,000 clones, 79% being singletons. Germline CDR1 is ENHRY and CDR2 is SYGVKD. V was clipped by 2 bases and J by 3 bases, with 9 bases between them. This CDR3 contains 14 residues. The sequenced sample consisted of peripheral blood. The chain recombines TRBV10-3 with TRBJ2-3, with D perhaps matching TRBD2 (6 bases). The receptor comes from a man between 60 and 75 years old with active or convalescent COVID-19. Here the CDR3 reads CAISERETTDTQYF. In DNA form, the CDR3 reads TGTGCCATCAGTGAGCGGGAGACGACAGATACGCAGTATTTT.